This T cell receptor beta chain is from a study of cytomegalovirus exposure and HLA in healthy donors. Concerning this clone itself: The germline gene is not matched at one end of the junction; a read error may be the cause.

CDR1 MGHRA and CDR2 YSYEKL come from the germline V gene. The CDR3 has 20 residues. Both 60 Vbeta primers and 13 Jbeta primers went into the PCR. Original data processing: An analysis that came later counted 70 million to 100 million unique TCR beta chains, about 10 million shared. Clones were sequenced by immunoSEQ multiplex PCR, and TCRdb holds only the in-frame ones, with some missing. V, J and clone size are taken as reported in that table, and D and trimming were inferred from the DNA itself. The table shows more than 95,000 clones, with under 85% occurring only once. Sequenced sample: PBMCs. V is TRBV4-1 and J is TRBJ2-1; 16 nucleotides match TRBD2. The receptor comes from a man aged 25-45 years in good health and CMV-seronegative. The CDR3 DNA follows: TGCGCCAGCAGCCAAGTCCCGGGACTAGCGGGAGGGCCGAACTACGATGAGCAGTTCTTC. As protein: CASSQVPGLAGGPNYDEQFF.